This is a list of T cell receptor beta chains from one sample in a study of cytomegalovirus exposure and HLA in healthy donors. The protocol was immunoSEQ multiplex PCR, while the TCRdb copy is restricted to in-frame clones and leaves out a portion. Here the sample spans some 160,000 clones, around 73% being singletons. Sample: PBMCs. These receptors were taken from a male donor in good health and CMV-seronegative. Each CDR3 is given with its conserved first and last residue. D genes are given only for firm matches. Size tells how often a clone was seen (once, few, many) or the class of an expanded clone, and some rows leave it out.

j_call: TRBJ2-7; cdr3_length: 12; clone_size: .; d_call: .; v_call: TRBV6-6; cdr3_nt: TGTGCCAGCAGTCCAGGCTCCTACGAGCAGTACTTC; cdr3_aa: CASSPGSYEQYF
j_call: TRBJ2-1; cdr3_length: 14; clone_size: .; d_call: TRBD2; v_call: TRBV2; cdr3_nt: TGTGCCAGCTCACTAGCGGGAGGGATTGGGGAGCAGTTCTTC; cdr3_aa: CASSLAGGIGEQFF
j_call: TRBJ2-2; cdr3_length: 15; clone_size: few; d_call: TRBD1; v_call: TRBV9; cdr3_nt: TGTGCCAGCAGCGTCTGGACAGGGAACACCGGGGAGCTGTTTTTT; cdr3_aa: CASSVWTGNTGELFF
j_call: TRBJ2-5; cdr3_length: 14; clone_size: .; d_call: .; v_call: TRBV27; cdr3_nt: TGTGCCAGCAGTAAACAGGGAATGCAAGAGACCCAGTACTTC; cdr3_aa: CASSKQGMQETQYF
j_call: TRBJ2-1; cdr3_length: 13; clone_size: .; d_call: .; v_call: TRBV11-1; cdr3_nt: TGTGCCAGCAGCTTAGGGGCCCCGAGGGAACAGTTCTTC; cdr3_aa: CASSLGAPREQFF
j_call: TRBJ2-1; cdr3_length: 17; clone_size: once; d_call: TRBD1; v_call: TRBV7-9; cdr3_nt: TGTGCCAGCAGCTTACCGGCCCGGGACAGGGGGAGGCATGAGCAGTTCTTC; cdr3_aa: CASSLPARDRGRHEQFF
j_call: TRBJ2-4; cdr3_length: 14; clone_size: .; d_call: TRBD1; v_call: TRBV6-6; cdr3_nt: TGTGCCAGCAGTTACGGACAGGGCGAAAACATTCAGTACTTC; cdr3_aa: CASSYGQGENIQYF
j_call: TRBJ1-1; cdr3_length: 14; clone_size: few; d_call: TRBD1; v_call: TRBV29-1; cdr3_nt: TGCAGCGCCACCGCCGGGACAGGGTCAACTGAAGCTTTCTTT; cdr3_aa: CSATAGTGSTEAFF
j_call: TRBJ2-7; cdr3_length: 14; clone_size: .; d_call: TRBD2; v_call: TRBV5-5; cdr3_nt: TGTGCCAGCAGCTTGACGGGGGGGGGCTACGAGCAGTACTTC; cdr3_aa: CASSLTGGGYEQYF
j_call: TRBJ1-6; cdr3_length: 16; clone_size: .; d_call: TRBD1; v_call: TRBV7-3; cdr3_nt: TGTGCCAGCGTCGGTTCTGGGGGGACAGTAAATTCACCCCTCCACTTT; cdr3_aa: CASVGSGGTVNSPLHF
j_call: TRBJ2-1; cdr3_length: 16; clone_size: .; d_call: TRBD2; v_call: TRBV7-2; cdr3_nt: TGTGCCAGCAGCCCCATTCCGGGGGGGCGGTTGAATGAGCAGTTCTTC; cdr3_aa: CASSPIPGGRLNEQFF
j_call: TRBJ2-3; cdr3_length: 16; clone_size: .; d_call: TRBD2; v_call: TRBV7-2; cdr3_nt: TGTGCCAGCAGCTTAGGACCGGGAGGGCCGCCAGATACGCAGTATTTT; cdr3_aa: CASSLGPGGPPDTQYF
j_call: TRBJ1-2; cdr3_length: 14; clone_size: .; d_call: .; v_call: TRBV7-2; cdr3_nt: TGTGCCAGCAGCTATTTAGGGACACGAGGCGGCTACACCTTC; cdr3_aa: CASSYLGTRGGYTF
j_call: TRBJ2-7; cdr3_length: 13; clone_size: .; d_call: .; v_call: TRBV7-2; cdr3_nt: TGTGCCAGCAGCTTAGTTTCGGGCTACGAGCAGTACTTC; cdr3_aa: CASSLVSGYEQYF
j_call: TRBJ1-5; cdr3_length: 15; clone_size: .; d_call: TRBD1; v_call: TRBV6-1; cdr3_nt: TGTGCCAGCAGTGGGGGGCAGGGGGTTGATCAGCCCCAGCATTTT; cdr3_aa: CASSGGQGVDQPQHF
j_call: TRBJ2-1; cdr3_length: 17; clone_size: .; d_call: TRBD2; v_call: TRBV4-2; cdr3_nt: TGTGCCAGCAGCCAAGATCCGCTCGGGAGGGCCTATAATGAGCAGTTCTTC; cdr3_aa: CASSQDPLGRAYNEQFF
j_call: TRBJ1-2; cdr3_length: 13; clone_size: .; d_call: .; v_call: TRBV6-6; cdr3_nt: TGTGCCAGCAAAAGAGGTAGCCTTCAGGGCTACACCTTC; cdr3_aa: CASKRGSLQGYTF
j_call: TRBJ2-1; cdr3_length: 16; clone_size: .; d_call: .; v_call: TRBV10-1; cdr3_nt: TGCGCCAGCAGAACCTCCGCTCCGGTCTCCTACAATGAGCAGTTCTTC; cdr3_aa: CASRTSAPVSYNEQFF
j_call: TRBJ2-5; cdr3_length: 15; clone_size: .; d_call: TRBD2; v_call: TRBV28; cdr3_nt: TGTGCCAGCAGTTTATCCACTAGCGGGCAAGAGACCCAGTACTTC; cdr3_aa: CASSLSTSGQETQYF
j_call: TRBJ1-2; cdr3_length: 13; clone_size: few; d_call: .; v_call: TRBV7-2; cdr3_nt: TGTGCCAGCAGCGTACTCAGGAGGGATGGCTACACCTTC; cdr3_aa: CASSVLRRDGYTF
j_call: TRBJ1-2; cdr3_length: 15; clone_size: .; d_call: TRBD1; v_call: TRBV18; cdr3_nt: TGTGCCAGCTCACCAAGAGGACAGGGGAGCTATGGCTACACCTTC; cdr3_aa: CASSPRGQGSYGYTF
j_call: TRBJ2-1; cdr3_length: 17; clone_size: .; d_call: .; v_call: TRBV7-8; cdr3_nt: TGTGCCAGCAGCTTAGCCGAATGGGGACAAAGAGTAGGTGAGCAGTTCTTC; cdr3_aa: CASSLAEWGQRVGEQFF
j_call: TRBJ1-1; cdr3_length: 15; clone_size: few; d_call: TRBD1; v_call: TRBV5-1; cdr3_nt: TGCGCCAGCAGCTGGACAGGGGGTCGGGACACTGAAGCTTTCTTT; cdr3_aa: CASSWTGGRDTEAFF
j_call: TRBJ2-2; cdr3_length: 15; clone_size: .; d_call: TRBD2; v_call: TRBV7-2; cdr3_nt: TGTGCCAGCAGCGTGACTAGCGGGAGTACCGGGGAGCTGTTTTTT; cdr3_aa: CASSVTSGSTGELFF
j_call: TRBJ2-7; cdr3_length: 14; clone_size: .; d_call: .; v_call: TRBV9; cdr3_nt: TGTGCCAGCAGCGTAGGTCGGTTCTCCTACGAGCAGTACTTC; cdr3_aa: CASSVGRFSYEQYF
j_call: TRBJ2-1; cdr3_length: 15; clone_size: .; d_call: TRBD2; v_call: TRBV7-2; cdr3_nt: TGTGCCAGCAGCTGGGGGACTAGCGGGGTCAGAGAGCAGTTCTTC; cdr3_aa: CASSWGTSGVREQFF
j_call: TRBJ1-6; cdr3_length: 14; clone_size: .; d_call: .; v_call: TRBV5-1; cdr3_nt: TGCGCCAGCAGCTTGGGCGGTCCGGGGTCACCCCTCCACTTT; cdr3_aa: CASSLGGPGSPLHF
j_call: TRBJ1-2; cdr3_length: 14; clone_size: .; d_call: TRBD1; v_call: TRBV6-5; cdr3_nt: TGTGCCAGCAGGAGGACAGGGCTTAACTATGGCTACACCTTC; cdr3_aa: CASRRTGLNYGYTF
j_call: TRBJ2-7; cdr3_length: 15; clone_size: .; d_call: .; v_call: TRBV4-1; cdr3_nt: TGCGCCAGCAGCCAAGCTTGGTCTCCAGATTACGAGCAGTACTTC; cdr3_aa: CASSQAWSPDYEQYF
j_call: TRBJ2-2; cdr3_length: 17; clone_size: .; d_call: TRBD2; v_call: TRBV11-2; cdr3_nt: TGTGCCAGCAGCTCCAGACTAGCGGGAGGAGGCACCGGGGAGCTGTTTTTT; cdr3_aa: CASSSRLAGGGTGELFF
j_call: TRBJ2-7; cdr3_length: 17; clone_size: .; d_call: .; v_call: TRBV5-4; cdr3_nt: TGTGCCAGCAGCTTGGCCCAGGGGAGCCGGAACTCCTACGAGCAGTACTTC; cdr3_aa: CASSLAQGSRNSYEQYF
j_call: TRBJ1-5; cdr3_length: 13; clone_size: .; d_call: TRBD1; v_call: TRBV19; cdr3_nt: TGTGCCAGTGAAGAAAACAGGGGGTGGCCCCAGCATTTT; cdr3_aa: CASEENRGWPQHF
j_call: TRBJ2-7; cdr3_length: 14; clone_size: few; d_call: TRBD1; v_call: TRBV2; cdr3_nt: TGTGCCAGCAGCCTTACAGGGGCGCGTTACGAGCAGTACTTC; cdr3_aa: CASSLTGARYEQYF
j_call: TRBJ2-3; cdr3_length: 16; clone_size: .; d_call: .; v_call: TRBV27; cdr3_nt: TGTGCCAGCAGAGTTTTGGGGGCAGGTTTGACAGATACGCAGTATTTT; cdr3_aa: CASRVLGAGLTDTQYF
j_call: TRBJ2-1; cdr3_length: 13; clone_size: once; d_call: .; v_call: TRBV5-4; cdr3_nt: TGTGCCAGCAGCTTTGAACTCTACAATGAGCAGTTCTTC; cdr3_aa: CASSFELYNEQFF
j_call: TRBJ2-1; cdr3_length: 14; clone_size: .; d_call: .; v_call: TRBV5-1; cdr3_nt: TGCGCCAGCAGCTTGGGACAGGAATACAATGAGCAGTTCTTC; cdr3_aa: CASSLGQEYNEQFF
j_call: TRBJ1-5; cdr3_length: 16; clone_size: .; d_call: TRBD1; v_call: TRBV5-1; cdr3_nt: TGCGCCAGCAGTGCGACAGGGTCCGATAGCAATCAGCCCCAGCATTTT; cdr3_aa: CASSATGSDSNQPQHF
j_call: TRBJ2-7; cdr3_length: 13; clone_size: once; d_call: TRBD1; v_call: TRBV5-4; cdr3_nt: TGTGCCAGCAGTCGACAGGGGTGGTACGAGCAGTACTTC; cdr3_aa: CASSRQGWYEQYF
j_call: TRBJ1-1; cdr3_length: 14; clone_size: .; d_call: TRBD1; v_call: TRBV7-2; cdr3_nt: TGTGCCAGCAGCTTCAAGACAGGGAGGTTTGAAGCTTTCTTT; cdr3_aa: CASSFKTGRFEAFF
j_call: TRBJ1-3; cdr3_length: 17; clone_size: few; d_call: .; v_call: TRBV5-1; cdr3_nt: TGCGCCAGCAGCTCATCTTCCGCGGGGGACTCTGGAAACACCATATATTTT; cdr3_aa: CASSSSSAGDSGNTIYF
j_call: TRBJ2-5; cdr3_length: 14; clone_size: few; d_call: TRBD1; v_call: TRBV7-9; cdr3_nt: TGTGCCAGCAGCTTGGGGACAGGGAAGTTCGCCCAGTACTTC; cdr3_aa: CASSLGTGKFAQYF
j_call: TRBJ1-5; cdr3_length: 13; clone_size: .; d_call: .; v_call: TRBV27; cdr3_nt: TGTGCCAGCAGTGACAGTCGCAATCAGCCCCAGCATTTT; cdr3_aa: CASSDSRNQPQHF